What follows are 19 T cell receptor beta chains derived from one specimen sequenced in a study of blood T cell repertoires in COVID-19. Only in-frame clones appear in the TCRdb table, and some are missing; sequencing was by immunoSEQ multiplex PCR. The sample includes just over 200,000 clones, around three quarters of them seen just once. Material: peripheral blood. These receptors were taken from a woman in her 70s with acute or convalescent COVID-19.

This clone was seen more than once but under ten times. The V call is TRBV19, the J call TRBJ2-4, with D possibly being TRBD1 (6 bases). CDR1 is LNHDA, CDR2 SQIVND, per germline (reference sequence). Trimming took 5 bases from V and 7 from J, leaving 12 bases between them. This CDR3 is built from 13 residues. CDR3 loop: CASSFAGANIQYF. CDR3 coding DNA: TGTGCCAGTAGTTTTGCAGGGGCGAACATTCAGTACTTC.

The chain employs TRBV5-1 and TRBJ1-1, with D unresolved. The germline gives CDR1 SGHRS, CDR2 YFSETQ. The CDR3 length is 16 residues. Deletions cut 2 bases from V and 3 bases from J, with 17 bases between. The CDR3 coding sequence is TGCGCCAGCAGCTTACAAGTTCAAGACTTAGACACTGAAGCTTTCTTT. Its translation is CASSLQVQDLDTEAFF.

The chain links TRBV2 to TRBJ2-2; the D gene is possibly TRBD2 (5 bases). V was clipped by 5 bases and J by 3 bases, with 10 bases between them. From germline, CDR1 is SNHLY and CDR2 FYNNEI. The length of the CDR3 is 14 residues. The CDR3 spells CASSLDLYTGELFF. CDR3 nucleotides: TGTGCCAGCAGTTTGGACTTATACACCGGGGAGCTGTTTTTT.

The chain recombines TRBV18 with TRBJ2-7, with a possible D match to TRBD2 (5 bases). Trimming took 1 base from V and 3 from J, leaving 10 bases between them. The CDR3 loop spans 14 amino acids. CDR1 KGHSH and CDR2 LQKENI come from the germline V gene. The CDR3 here is CASSPQKGDYEQYF. CDR3 coding DNA: TGTGCCAGCTCACCACAGAAGGGAGACTACGAGCAGTACTTC.

V usage is TRBV30 and J usage is TRBJ2-1, with D maybe TRBD2 (5 bases). The germline V and J ends were trimmed by 3 bases and 3 bases, with 15 bases remaining between them. The CDR3 consists of 15 residues. The germline gives CDR1 GTSNPN, CDR2 SVGIG (reference sequence). The CDR3 DNA follows: TGTGCCTGGAGGCCCCACGGGATTGGCTACAATGAGCAGTTCTTC. This sequence encodes CAWRPHGIGYNEQFF.

The chain has TRBV27 and TRBJ1-2; D might be TRBD1 (6 bases). This CDR3 contains 15 residues. Germline values: CDR1 MNHEY, CDR2 SMNVEV (reference sequence). V was shortened by 4 bases and J by 1 base, with 13 bases between the two germline ends. Written as DNA, the CDR3 is TGTGCCAGCAGTTCCAGCTGGACAGTTAACTATGGCTACACCTTC. Amino acids: CASSSSWTVNYGYTF.

V is TRBV5-4 and J is TRBJ2-5; TRBD2 agrees at 12 bases. The CDR3 spans 14 residues. Trimming took 2 bases from V and 4 from J; bases not matched to a gene: 0. Per the germline V gene, CDR1 is SGHNT and CDR2 is YYREEE (reference sequence). CDR3 nucleotide sequence: TGTGCCAGCAGCTTACTAGCGGGAGGAGAGACCCAGTACTTC. This codes for CASSLLAGGETQYF. The full variable domain, rest sourced from reference TRBV5-4 and TRBJ2-5, is ETGVTQSPTHLIKTRGQQVTLRCSSQSGHNTVSWYQQALGQGPQFIFQYYREEENGRGNFPPRFSGLQFPNYSSELNVNALELDDSALYLCASSLLAGGETQYFGPGTRLLVL.

The chain uses TRBV16 and TRBJ2-1; 9 nucleotides match TRBD2. CDR1 is KGHSY and CDR2 is FQNENV in the germline V gene. V shed 3 bases and J 5 bases; nucleotides not matched to a gene: 8. CDR3 length equals 16 residues. The CDR3 DNA reads as TGTGCCAGCAGCCATTCAGGACTAGCGTATCACAATGAGCAGTTCTTC. Residues: CASSHSGLAYHNEQFF.

The chain links TRBV30 to TRBJ2-3; 11 nucleotides match TRBD2. V lost 2 bases to trimming and J lost 1 base; unmatched junction nucleotides: 2. The germline CDR1 and CDR2 sequences are GTSNPN and SVGIG (reference sequence). This CDR3 comprises 15 residues. The CDR3 nucleotides read TGTGCCTGGAGTCCGGGACTAGCGGGCACAGATACGCAGTATTTT. Encoded protein: CAWSPGLAGTDTQYF. Drawing the rest from reference TRBV30 and TRBJ2-3, the complete variable domain is SQTIHQWPATLVQPVGSPLSLECTVEGTSNPNLYWYRQAAGRGLQLLFYSVGIGQISSEVPQNLSASRPQDRQFILSSKKLLLSDSGFYLCAWSPGLAGTDTQYFGPGTRLTVL.

The chain employs TRBV2 and TRBJ2-4; D might be TRBD1 (6 bases). The V gene's germline CDR1 is SNHLY and CDR2 FYNNEI. V was pared by 6 bases and J by 0 bases, with 12 bases between. The length of the CDR3 is 15 residues. The CDR3 nucleotides are TGTGCCAGCAGCCGAGACAGGATAGCCAAAAACATTCAGTACTTC. Protein: CASSRDRIAKNIQYF.

This clone showed up just a few times. The V call is TRBV5-1, the J call TRBJ2-1; 10 positions agree with TRBD1. This CDR3 comprises 15 residues. Germline loops: CDR1 SGHRS, CDR2 YFSETQ. Trimming at V came to 3 bases and at J to 8 bases, leaving 8 bases not matched to a gene. CDR3 nucleotides: TGCGCCAGCAGCTATGGACAGGGGGTGGTCTATGAGCAGTTCTTC. Translation gives CASSYGQGVVYEQFF.

The table lists this clone with a count of one. This chain connects TRBV10-3 to TRBJ2-7; 7 positions match TRBD1. Germline CDR1 and CDR2: ENHRY and SYGVKD. The CDR3 extends over 13 amino acids. V shed 4 bases, J shed 4 bases, and the junction held 4 bases outside the gene matches. This chain's CDR3 is CAISGKTGYEQYF. CDR3 nucleotides: TGTGCCATCAGTGGTAAGACAGGGTACGAGCAGTACTTC.

This clone was observed once. V is TRBV3-1 (or the pseudogene TRBV3-2) and J is TRBJ1-5, with D maybe TRBD1 (6 bases). This CDR3 region has 15 residues. Trimming took off 5 bases at V and 3 bases at J, with 14 bases between the two ends. From germline, CDR1 is LGHDT and CDR2 YNNKEL (reference sequence). CDR3 bases: TGTGCCAGCAGCGCGGGGGGCCGACTCAATCAGCCCCAGCATTTT. Translating it yields CASSAGGRLNQPQHF.

V and J are TRBV6-5 and TRBJ1-5; 7 bases line up with TRBD1. CDR1 is MNHEY, CDR2 SVGAGI, per germline. The CDR3 is made up of 13 amino acids. Unmatched junction bases numbered 6, after V lost 9 bases and J lost 4 bases. In DNA, the CDR3 is TGTGCCAGTACAAAACAGGGGAATCAGCCCCAGCATTTT. This translates into CASTKQGNQPQHF.

The gene calls are TRBV28 and TRBJ2-1, with D perhaps matching TRBD1 (6 bases). V was clipped by 8 bases and J by 8 bases, with 13 bases between them. Germline V CDR1 and CDR2: MDHEN, SYDVKM. This CDR3 comprises 12 residues. This CDR3 is CASLEQGHEQFF. CDR3 bases: TGTGCCAGCCTGGAACAGGGACATGAGCAGTTCTTC.

For this clone: Germline is not matched at one junction end, which may reflect a read error. This chain joins TRBV28 and TRBJ2-5; D is uncertain. The length of the CDR3 is 14 residues. Looked up from germline, CDR1 is MDHEN and CDR2 is SYDVKM. The CDR3 protein is CASSFSPNKEAQYF. DNA for the CDR3: TGTGCCAGCAGTTTCTCTCCTAACAAAGAGGCCCAGTACTTC. The whole variable domain, remainder taken from reference TRBV28 and TRBJ2-5, is DVKVTQSSRYLVKRTGEKVFLECVQDMDHENMFWYRQDPGLGLRLIYFSYDVKMKEKGDIPEGYSVSREKKERFSLILESASTNQTSMYLCASSFSPNKEAQYFGPGTRLLVL.

Concerning this clone: This specimen includes other DNA sequences encoding the same CDR3. This chain links TRBV3-1 (or the pseudogene TRBV3-2) with TRBJ1-5, with D maybe TRBD1 (6 bases). The CDR3 has 14 amino acids. Trimming took off 2 bases at V and 1 base at J, with 6 bases between the two ends. Germline CDR1 LGHDT, CDR2 YNNKEL (reference sequence). The CDR3 sequence: CASSQQGSNQPQHF. For the CDR3, the DNA is TGTGCCAGCAGCCAACAGGGGAGCAATCAGCCCCAGCATTTT.

The chain recombines TRBV28 with TRBJ2-3; 10 bases match TRBD2. V dropped 3 bases and J dropped 5; count of bases not matched to a gene: 5. Germline V lookup: CDR1 MDHEN, CDR2 SYDVKM. This CDR3 is 15 amino acids long. For the CDR3, the DNA is TGTGCCAGCAGTTTCACTAGCGGGAATATAGATACGCAGTATTTT. Translation: CASSFTSGNIDTQYF.

The CDR3 DNA sequence: TGTGCCAGCAGCTCTACCGGGACAGGGGGTAGGACAGATACGCAGTATTTT. Protein product: CASSSTGTGGRTDTQYF. The V and J genes are TRBV4-2 and TRBJ2-3; 11 bases map to TRBD1. The J segment lost 3 bases and the V segment lost 5 bases, leaving 10 bases of the junction unmatched. The CDR3 extends over 17 amino acids. CDR1 and CDR2 (germline): LGHNA, YNFKEQ.